This T cell receptor (beta chain) was recorded in a study of cytomegalovirus exposure and HLA in healthy donors. Study-level background: The platform used for the approximately 130 validation repertoires matched that of the roughly 630 first-cohort repertoires, a later analysis reported. The study, taken as a whole, reports: A list of approximately 160 TCR beta chains associated with cytomegalovirus was given.

In the case of this clone: Its matching antigen is unknown.

The assay was immunoSEQ multiplex PCR, and TCRdb's table has in-frame clones only and misses some. The table shows more than 250,000 clones, with roughly 91% occurring only once. Germline-derived CDR1 and CDR2 are SNHLY and FYNNEI. The CDR3 extends over 16 amino acids. The V end lost 4 bases, the J end lost 2 bases, and 18 bases lay between the germline ends. This receptor was obtained from a woman aged 30 to 39 in good health and CMV-seronegative. Sequencing was done on a sample of PBMCs. The chain uses TRBV2 and TRBJ2-7; D perhaps matches TRBD1 (7 bases). The CDR3 sequence: CASSAQEGAATYEQYF. In DNA form, the CDR3 reads TGTGCCAGCAGTGCACAGGAGGGGGCGGCAACCTACGAGCAGTACTTC.